This note documents a single T cell receptor beta chain sequence. The antigen remains unidentified. A multiplex PCR was run with 60 Vbeta primers and 13 Jbeta primers. Libraries were prepared by immunoSEQ multiplex PCR; TCRdb keeps only in-frame clonotypes and omits some of them. The sample has about 210,000 clones, approximately 80% seen once; the top ten hold roughly 10%. This specimen comes from a study of cytomegalovirus exposure and HLA in healthy donors. Study-wide findings and caveats: The only immune exposure information that was available was CMV serostatus. A missense variant in DCLRE1C was later tied to TCR beta V- and J-gene trimming. Researchers counted approximately 160 TCR beta chains as cytomegalovirus-associated.

CDR1 is SGDLS and CDR2 is YYNGEE in the germline V gene. The CDR3 runs 15 residues. V gave up 4 bases and J gave up 0 bases; unmatched junction bases: 7. Sequenced: PBMCs. This chain uses TRBV9 with TRBJ2-7, with 7 bases lining up with TRBD1. This clonotype was sampled from a woman aged 45-59 years in good health and CMV-seropositive. The CDR3 sequence: CASSPTGVPSYEQYF. For the CDR3, the DNA is TGTGCCAGCAGCCCAACAGGGGTTCCCTCCTACGAGCAGTACTTC.